Presented here are 9 T cell receptor beta chains from one specimen sequenced in a study of T cells after yellow fever vaccination. TCRdb re-called the 5' RACE reads through MiXCR, storing one row per CDR3 protein. The sample shows about 120,000 distinct CDR3 sequences, roughly 6.8% of them seen only once. The sample was CD4+ T cells sorted from PBMCs, taken about 41 days after the first yellow fever vaccination. All receptors derive from a man younger than 35 who received the YFV17D yellow fever vaccine.

There are many counts of this clonotype. The chain joins TRBV7-2 to TRBJ1-5; D is uncertain. From germline, CDR1 is SGHTA and CDR2 FQGNSA. The length of the CDR3 is 15 residues. Trimming removed 2 bases from V and 0 bases from J, with 8 bases in between. The CDR3: CASSLRENSNQPQHF. In nucleotides, the CDR3 is TGTGCCAGCAGCTTAAGGGAGAATAGCAATCAGCCCCAGCATTTT.

This clonotype was detected many times. This chain joins TRBV7-2 and TRBJ2-3; D tentatively reads TRBD1 or TRBD2 (6 bases each). This CDR3 region has 14 residues. CDR1 and CDR2 from the germline V gene are SGHTA and FQGNSA. V lost 2 bases, J lost 6 bases, and 12 bases lay in between. The CDR3 DNA sequence: TGTGCCAGCAGCTTAACGTTCGGGGGCGATACGCAGTATTTT. Its protein is CASSLTFGGDTQYF.

In this sample, this clonotype turned up a few times. The V call is TRBV4-1, the J call TRBJ2-3; possibly TRBD2 for D (5 bases). Germline V gene lookup returns CDR1 MGHRA and CDR2 YSYEKL. Trimming took off 1 base at V and 5 bases at J, with 7 bases between the two ends. The CDR3 runs to 13 residues. The CDR3 sequence is CASSQGRGDTQYF. CDR3 DNA: TGCGCCAGCAGCCAAGGCCGGGGAGATACGCAGTATTTT.

This clonotype was found many times. V and J are TRBV7-2 and TRBJ2-2, with TRBD2 identical over 9 bases. The germline V gene encodes CDR1 SGHTA and CDR2 FQGNSA. The CDR3 has 16 residues. Trimming removed 5 bases from V and 2 bases from J; junction bases left unmatched: 6. CDR3 loop: CASSPPGLANTGELFF. DNA of the CDR3: TGTGCCAGCAGCCCTCCGGGACTAGCAAACACCGGGGAGCTGTTTTTT.

This clonotype was counted ten times or more. The J gene is TRBJ2-1, the V gene TRBV18; D is ambiguous. There are 13 residues in the CDR3. Germline CDR1 and CDR2: KGHSH and LQKENI. Deletions cut 0 bases from V and 5 bases from J, with 5 bases between. For the CDR3, the DNA is TGTGCCAGCTCACCACCCAATCACAATGAGCAGTTCTTC. Translating gives CASSPPNHNEQFF.

This clonotype was detected ten times or more. CDR3 region: CASSQANYEQYF. Written as DNA, the CDR3 is TGTGCCAGCTCACAGGCTAACTACGAGCAGTACTTC. The chain employs TRBV18 and TRBJ2-7; D remains ambiguous. From germline, CDR1 is KGHSH and CDR2 LQKENI. This CDR3 is 12 amino acids long. Trimming took off 4 bases at V and 3 bases at J, with 7 bases between the two ends.

This clonotype was seen many times. At one end the junction does not follow the germline gene, possibly because of a read error. The chain has TRBV6-1 and TRBJ1-5; 8 bases align to TRBD1. CDR1 MNHNS and CDR2 SASEGT come from the germline V gene. The CDR3 totals 14 residues. CDR3 nucleotide sequence: TGTGACAGCAGGACAGGGAAAAACAATCAGCCCCAGCATTTT. It codes for CDSRTGKNNQPQHF.

The table lists this clonotype with many counts. The chain joins TRBV28 to TRBJ2-3; D is possibly TRBD2 (5 bases). CDR1 and CDR2 from the germline V gene are MDHEN and SYDVKM. The CDR3 length is 13 residues. V lost 6 bases to trimming and J lost 3 bases, with 10 bases between them. The CDR3 reads CASRGGGTDTQYF. The CDR3 DNA follows: TGTGCCAGCAGAGGAGGCGGTACAGATACGCAGTATTTT.

This clonotype was counted many times. V and J are TRBV20-1 and TRBJ2-7, with D unresolved. Deletions cut 6 bases from V and 9 bases from J, with 27 bases between. The length of the CDR3 is 15 residues. Germline assignment: CDR1 DFQATT and CDR2 SNEGSKA (reference sequence). The CDR3 spells CSADSAGRAATGQYF. The CDR3 nucleotides are TGCAGTGCCGACTCTGCCGGCAGAGCAGCTACGGGGCAGTACTTC.